The present T cell receptor (beta chain) was sequenced within a study of control samples from healthy donors and cancer patients. The CDR3 is 13 residues long. The V gene's germline CDR1 is WSHSY and CDR2 SAAADI. V was pared by 5 bases and J by 8 bases, with 12 bases between. Only in-frame clones appear in the TCRdb table, and some are missing; sequencing was by immunoSEQ multiplex PCR. The sample has about 80,000 clones, roughly nine tenths seen once. The clonotype comes from a man between 45 and 60 years old in good health. The chain couples TRBV10-2 to TRBJ1-4, with a weak D call TRBD1 (5 bases). Material for sequencing was blood. The CDR3 loop reads CASSLKGAEKLFF. CDR3 in DNA: TGCGCCAGCAGTTTGAAAGGGGCAGAAAAACTGTTTTTT.